Each of the 29 T cell receptor beta chains below was sequenced from the same sample in a study of blood T cell repertoires in COVID-19. Sequenced by immunoSEQ multiplex PCR; TCRdb stores in-frame clones only, minus some. The sample has over 150,000 clones; 75% to 85% are singletons. Input material: peripheral blood. Receptors originate from a human donor in a cohort sampled during active COVID-19.

The J gene is TRBJ2-5, the V gene TRBV7-9; 7 nucleotides line up with TRBD1. The germline V gene has CDR1 SEHNR and CDR2 FQNEAQ (reference sequence). The CDR3 loop spans 14 amino acids. Germline trimming cut 1 base from V and 4 bases from J; bases unmatched to any gene: 3. Written as DNA, the CDR3 is TGTGCCAGCAGCTTAGGGAGACAGGGAGAGACCCAGTACTTC. This gives the protein CASSLGRQGETQYF.

The chain joins TRBV28 to TRBJ1-2, with D hard to call. V lost 6 bases and J 0 bases, leaving 14 bases between the germline ends. This CDR3 spans 15 amino acids. Germline CDR1 and CDR2: MDHEN and SYDVKM. The DNA of the CDR3 is TGTGCCAGCAGGGGAGAGACAAGCTCTAACTATGGCTACACCTTC. Translated: CASRGETSSNYGYTF.

V is TRBV29-1 and J is TRBJ2-3; 9 bases are a match to TRBD2. Trimming took 4 bases from V and 4 from J; bases not matched to a gene: 6. The CDR3 spans 14 residues. Per germline, CDR1 SQVTM and CDR2 ANQGSEA. The CDR3 spells CSVVGSGSADTQYF. Written as DNA, the CDR3 is TGCAGCGTTGTGGGTAGCGGGAGTGCAGATACGCAGTATTTT.

The V gene is TRBV18, the J gene TRBJ2-1; TRBD2 agrees at 9 bases. This CDR3 is 16 amino acids long. Germline loops: CDR1 KGHSH, CDR2 LQKENI. V lost 5 bases, J lost 5 bases, and 10 bases stayed unmatched. CDR3 protein: CASSAPGLAANNEQFF. In DNA, the CDR3 is TGTGCCAGCTCAGCCCCGGGACTAGCAGCGAACAATGAGCAGTTCTTC.

The chain is built from TRBV7-2 and TRBJ2-5; D possibly corresponds to TRBD1 (5 bases). V shed 4 bases and J shed 3 bases, with 9 bases lying between them. There are 13 residues in the CDR3. Germline V CDR1 and CDR2: SGHTA, FQGNSA. This CDR3 is CASSWGREETQYF. CDR3 nucleotide sequence: TGTGCCAGCAGCTGGGGCAGGGAAGAGACCCAGTACTTC.

This chain joins TRBV4-1 and TRBJ2-1, with D perhaps matching TRBD2 (7 bases). Germline CDR1 and CDR2: MGHRA and YSYEKL. The CDR3 runs 18 residues. Between the trimmed V and J ends, which lost 4 bases and 4 bases, there was a span of 23 bases. CDR3 loop: CASSLTRGRGLSYNEQFF. In DNA form, the CDR3 reads TGCGCCAGCAGCCTCACGCGAGGGAGGGGGTTATCGTACAATGAGCAGTTCTTC.

In this sample, this clone turned up once. The genes are TRBV2 and TRBJ2-7, with 11 bases aligning to TRBD1. Losses at the gene ends were 5 bases for V and 4 bases for J; bases not matched to a gene: 7. Germline assignment: CDR1 SNHLY and CDR2 FYNNEI. The CDR3 has 15 amino acids. For the CDR3, the DNA is TGTGCCAGCAGTTTCCGGGACAGGGGGGAGTACGAGCAGTACTTC. This translates into CASSFRDRGEYEQYF. Drawing the rest from reference TRBV2 and TRBJ2-7, the complete variable domain is EPEVTQTPSHQVTQMGQEVILRCVPISNHLYFYWYRQILGQKVEFLVSFYNNEISEKSEIFDDQFSVERPDGSNFTLKIRSTKLEDSAMYFCASSFRDRGEYEQYFGPGTRLTVT.

The chain carries TRBV5-1 and TRBJ1-2; D perhaps matches TRBD1 (6 bases). Trimming took 4 bases from V and 4 from J, leaving 14 bases between them. The length of the CDR3 is 14 residues. Germline CDR1 is SGHRS and CDR2 is YFSETQ. CDR3 DNA sequence: TGCGCCAGCAGCGGGGGGGACACTCGCTATGGCTACACCTTC. It encodes CASSGGDTRYGYTF.

The V call is TRBV6-5, the J call TRBJ2-7; D possibly corresponds to TRBD2 (5 bases). The CDR3 covers 14 residues. The germline V gene has CDR1 MNHEY and CDR2 SVGAGI. The V end was cut by 6 bases, the J end by 0 bases, with 12 bases between. The CDR3 spells CASRGSGSSYEQYF. DNA for the CDR3: TGTGCCAGCAGGGGCTCGGGGAGCTCCTACGAGCAGTACTTC.

This clone was recorded only once. V is TRBV5-6 and J is TRBJ2-7, with 9 bases identical to TRBD1. CDR3 length: 14 amino acids. V trimming: 2 bases; J trimming: 3 bases; junction bases outside the gene matches: 3. Per the germline V gene, CDR1 is SGHDT and CDR2 is YYEEEE. The CDR3 region has the DNA TGTGCCAGCAGCTTAGGACAGGGGCTCTACGAGCAGTACTTC. Translation gives CASSLGQGLYEQYF.

The DNA for the CDR3 is TGTGCCAGCAGTTTTTCGACAGGGGAGAGCTCCTACGAGCAGTACTTC. This gives the protein CASSFSTGESSYEQYF. The genes are TRBV27 and TRBJ2-7, with 8 bases aligning to TRBD1. Germline V gene sequence: CDR1 MNHEY, CDR2 SMNVEV (reference sequence). With 3 bases clipped from V and 0 bases from J, the junction kept 7 bases outside the gene matches. This CDR3 contains 16 residues.

V gene TRBV7-2 combines with J gene TRBJ2-7; TRBD2 aligns across 12 bases. This CDR3 region has 15 residues. Germline CDR1 reads SGHTA; CDR2 reads FQGNSA. Germline trimming cut 5 bases from V and 5 bases from J; bases unmatched to any gene: 7. The CDR3 coding sequence is TGTGCCAGCAGCCCCGGACTAGCGGGACGAAACGAGCAGTACTTC. As protein: CASSPGLAGRNEQYF.

The chain carries TRBV3-1 (or the pseudogene TRBV3-2) and TRBJ2-7; the D gene is possibly TRBD2 (6 bases). Trimming took off 5 bases at V and 0 bases at J, with 14 bases between the two ends. This CDR3 has 15 amino acids. Per germline, CDR1 LGHDT and CDR2 YNNKEL (reference sequence). CDR3 amino acids: CASSLLGEVSYEQYF. The CDR3 coding sequence is TGTGCCAGCAGCTTGCTGGGGGAGGTCTCCTACGAGCAGTACTTC.

V is TRBV15 and J is TRBJ2-5; possibly TRBD1 for D (6 bases). This CDR3 has 15 residues. Trimming took 1 base from V and 5 from J, leaving 14 bases between them. Germline CDR1 reads LNHNV; CDR2 reads YYDKDF (reference sequence). The chain's CDR3 is CATSRGPQGKETQYF. Here the CDR3 DNA reads TGTGCCACCAGCAGAGGCCCTCAGGGGAAGGAGACCCAGTACTTC.

The gene calls are TRBV2 and TRBJ2-3; D might be TRBD1 (5 bases). The CDR3 has 14 amino acids. V dropped 3 bases and J dropped 3 bases, with 10 bases sitting between them. Per germline, CDR1 SNHLY and CDR2 FYNNEI. Here the CDR3 DNA reads TGTGCCAGCAGTGAGAGACAGCTGACAGATACGCAGTATTTT. Its protein is CASSERQLTDTQYF.

In this sample, this clone turned up a few times. The V call is TRBV6-6, the J call TRBJ2-7; 7 bases are shared with TRBD1. Unmatched junction bases numbered 16, after V lost 5 bases and J lost 3 bases. Germline V gives CDR1 MNHNY, CDR2 SVGAGI (reference sequence). This CDR3 spans 17 amino acids. The CDR3 spells CASSHNPGQSLGYEQYF. In DNA form, the CDR3 reads TGTGCCAGCAGTCATAACCCGGGACAGTCCTTAGGCTACGAGCAGTACTTC.

The CDR3 loop is CASSLDRGTGNTIYF. The CDR3 coding sequence is TGTGCCAGCAGCTTAGACAGGGGGACTGGAAACACCATATATTTT. The J gene is TRBJ1-3, the V gene TRBV11-2, with TRBD1 matching 7 bases. In germline, CDR1 is SGHAT, CDR2 FQNNGV. This CDR3 comprises 15 residues. The ends lost 0 bases at V and 2 bases at J; junction bases unmatched: 1.

The rearrangement joins TRBV11-2 to TRBJ2-7; 11 bases fit TRBD2. The CDR3 has 15 residues. In germline, CDR1 is SGHAT, CDR2 FQNNGV. Trimming cost V 5 bases and J 6 bases; bases outside gene matches: 9. CDR3 sequence (DNA): TGTGCCAGCAGCACGGTGACTAGCGGGAATTCCGAGCAGTACTTC. Translation: CASSTVTSGNSEQYF.

This clone was found once. The V gene is TRBV30, the J gene TRBJ2-7; a weak D match, TRBD1 (6 bases). Germline CDR1 GTSNPN, CDR2 SVGIG (reference sequence). Trimming shortened V by 7 bases and J by 2 bases, and 12 bases separated the two germline ends. The CDR3 covers 12 residues. The CDR3 coding sequence is TGTGCCTCCTATAGGGGGACCTACGAGCAGTACTTC. It specifies CASYRGTYEQYF.

The rearrangement joins TRBV5-1 to TRBJ2-5; D ambiguous. V shed 0 bases and J shed 0 bases, with 9 bases lying between them. Germline CDR1 is SGHRS and CDR2 is YFSETQ. The CDR3 has 15 amino acids. The CDR3 sequence: CASSLVRGNQETQYF. In nucleotides, the CDR3 is TGCGCCAGCAGCTTGGTACGCGGAAACCAAGAGACCCAGTACTTC.

The V and J genes are TRBV11-2 and TRBJ2-7; tentative D call: TRBD2 (6 bases). The CDR3 spans 15 residues. Trimming stripped 4 bases from V and 2 bases from J, with 15 bases between. Germline CDR1 reads SGHAT; CDR2 reads FQNNGV. The CDR3 coding sequence is TGTGCCAGCAGCTGGACCGGGACTTTCGCCTACGAGCAGTACTTC. This encodes CASSWTGTFAYEQYF.

The genes are TRBV7-9 and TRBJ2-7; 7 nucleotides align to TRBD2. The CDR3 spans 13 residues. With 10 bases clipped from V and 0 bases from J, the junction kept 6 bases outside the gene matches. Germline V gene sequence: CDR1 SEHNR, CDR2 FQNEAQ (reference sequence). CDR3 loop: CATLAESSYEQYF. CDR3 sequence (DNA): TGTGCCACGCTAGCGGAAAGCTCCTACGAGCAGTACTTC.

The chain employs TRBV6-5 and TRBJ2-7, with TRBD1 identical over 7 bases. J lost 2 bases, V lost 5 bases, and 6 bases had no gene match. Germline V gives CDR1 MNHEY, CDR2 SVGAGI. The CDR3 is made up of 14 amino acids. The CDR3 region is CASSRYRGPYEQYF. The CDR3 coding sequence is TGTGCCAGCAGTAGATACAGGGGTCCCTACGAGCAGTACTTC.

The chain joins TRBV5-4 to TRBJ2-1; TRBD2 matches at 8 bases. This CDR3 is 15 amino acids long. After removal of 3 bases from V and 8 bases from J, the junction contained 10 bases not matched to a gene. Germline CDR1 SGHNT, CDR2 YYREEE (reference sequence). The CDR3 sequence is CASSSLGLAPYEQFF. CDR3 DNA sequence: TGTGCCAGCAGCTCGCTCGGACTAGCTCCCTATGAGCAGTTCTTC. The entire variable domain, with the rest obtained from reference TRBV5-4 and TRBJ2-1, is as follows: ETGVTQSPTHLIKTRGQQVTLRCSSQSGHNTVSWYQQALGQGPQFIFQYYREEENGRGNFPPRFSGLQFPNYSSELNVNALELDDSALYLCASSSLGLAPYEQFFGPGTRLTVL.

The V call is TRBV7-8, the J call TRBJ1-1; 10 bases match TRBD1. Germline lookup yields CDR1 SGHVS and CDR2 FQNEAQ. J lost 4 bases, V lost 5 bases, and 1 base had no gene match. This CDR3 comprises 13 residues. This CDR3 is CASSRTGGTEAFF. CDR3 in DNA: TGTGCCAGCAGCCGGACAGGGGGCACTGAAGCTTTCTTT.

The chain's CDR3 is CASSPLAGGPNEQFF. The CDR3 DNA reads TGTGCCAGTAGTCCCCTAGCGGGAGGGCCGAATGAGCAGTTCTTC. The chain is built from TRBV19 and TRBJ2-1; 12 bases align to TRBD2. The J segment lost 7 bases and the V segment lost 5 bases, leaving 6 bases of the junction unmatched. There are 15 residues in the CDR3. Germline V gene sequence: CDR1 LNHDA, CDR2 SQIVND (reference sequence). Complete variable domain (other parts from reference TRBV19 and TRBJ2-1): DGGITQSPKYLFRKEGQNVTLSCEQNLNHDAMYWYRQDPGQGLRLIYYSQIVNDFQKGDIAEGYSVSREKKESFPLTVTSAQKNPTAFYLCASSPLAGGPNEQFFGPGTRLTVL.

The V gene is TRBV28, the J gene TRBJ1-1; maybe TRBD1 (5 bases). V gave up 6 bases and J gave up 1 base, with 15 bases separating them. The CDR3 totals 15 residues. In germline, CDR1 is MDHEN, CDR2 SYDVKM. CDR3: CASSPAQGGNTEAFF. The CDR3 nucleotides are TGTGCCAGCAGCCCGGCGCAGGGAGGGAACACTGAAGCTTTCTTT.

This clone turned up a few times. This chain joins TRBV19 and TRBJ2-7; 7 positions match TRBD1. J gave up 2 bases and V 5 bases, and 9 bases lay outside the gene matches. Germline CDR1 and CDR2: LNHDA and SQIVND (reference sequence). The CDR3 is 15 amino acids. The CDR3 region has the DNA TGTGCCAGTAGTTCTGCAGGGGGTGGGACCTACGAGCAGTACTTC. This gives the protein CASSSAGGGTYEQYF. Drawing the rest from reference TRBV19 and TRBJ2-7, the complete variable domain is DGGITQSPKYLFRKEGQNVTLSCEQNLNHDAMYWYRQDPGQGLRLIYYSQIVNDFQKGDIAEGYSVSREKKESFPLTVTSAQKNPTAFYLCASSSAGGGTYEQYFGPGTRLTVT.

The chain is built from TRBV29-1 and TRBJ1-2; the match to TRBD1 covers 8 bases. V trimming: 3 bases; J trimming: 1 base; junction bases outside the gene matches: 10. The germline V gene has CDR1 SQVTM and CDR2 ANQGSEA. The CDR3 spans 16 residues. DNA for the CDR3: TGCAGCGTTGAGGGCTGGACAGGGCAGGGTAACTATGGCTACACCTTC. It yields the protein CSVEGWTGQGNYGYTF.